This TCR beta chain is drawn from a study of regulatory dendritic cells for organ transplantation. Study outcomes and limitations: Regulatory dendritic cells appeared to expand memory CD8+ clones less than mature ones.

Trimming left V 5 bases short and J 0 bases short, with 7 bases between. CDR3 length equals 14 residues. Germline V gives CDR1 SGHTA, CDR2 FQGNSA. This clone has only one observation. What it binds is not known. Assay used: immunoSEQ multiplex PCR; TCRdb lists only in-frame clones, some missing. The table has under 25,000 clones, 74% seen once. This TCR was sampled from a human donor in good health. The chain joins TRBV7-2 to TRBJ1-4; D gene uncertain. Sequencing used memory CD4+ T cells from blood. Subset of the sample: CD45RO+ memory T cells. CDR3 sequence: CASSRQATNEKLFF. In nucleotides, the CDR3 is TGTGCCAGCAGCCGACAAGCAACTAATGAAAAACTGTTTTTT.